This T cell receptor (beta chain) was sequenced during a study of low-dose radiotherapy and immunotherapy resistance in tumors. Looking at the study overall: Cohort 1 got 0.5 Gy per fraction every 2 weeks, 6.5 Gy in total. The authors gave intravenous cyclophosphamide 200 mg/m2 every two weeks, one day before radiation and immunotherapy.

Covering alpha and beta chains, TRAV- and TRBV-specific primers were used for the first-strand cDNA. The authors amplified TCRs for about 20 PCR cycles with a constant-region primer and a V-primer adapter. TCRdb recomputed calls from the reads with MiXCR, one row per CDR3 protein. The table shows 75,000 to 95,000 distinct CDR3 sequences, with 9.4% occurring only once. The sample holds many counts of this clonotype. Indicated time point: before trial treatment. Eligibility required advanced solid tumors lacking tumor-infiltrating lymphocytes. With V trimmed by 2 bases and J by 10 bases, 8 bases remained unmatched. The CDR3 runs 14 residues. Germline V gene sequence: CDR1 SGHRS, CDR2 YFSETQ.

The J gene is TRBJ1-2, the V gene TRBV5-1, with TRBD1 matching 10 bases. Sequencing was performed on PBMCs, taken before treatment. The sequence derives from a male donor with prostate cancer. The CDR3 region is CASSFGTGVQDYTF. The CDR3 coding sequence is TGCGCCAGCAGCTTTGGGACAGGGGTGCAGGACTACACCTTC.